These 5 T cell receptor beta chains were all obtained from the same sample, sequenced in a study of T cell repertoires in cytomegalovirus infection. Each CDR3 protein gets one entry after TCRdb re-called the reads with MiXCR. The data contain a few hundred thousand distinct CDR3 sequences, roughly an eighth of them singletons. Sequenced: PBMCs. The receptors shown here come from a human donor in good health (CMV status not recorded). Some clones in this sample may be carry-over from other donors' samples.

The chain combines TRBV27 with TRBJ2-7, with TRBD1 identical over 8 bases. With V trimmed by 6 bases and J by 7 bases, 11 bases remained unmatched. Germline-derived CDR1 and CDR2 are MNHEY and SMNVEV (reference sequence). The CDR3 is 14 residues long. DNA for the CDR3: TGTGCCAGCAGGGGGACAGGCGGATTTGGGGAGCAGTACGTC. The encoded protein is CASRGTGGFGEQYV.

This clonotype came up many times. The rearrangement links TRBV12-3 or TRBV12-4 to TRBJ2-3; 14 bases line up with TRBD2. Germline trimming cut 3 bases from V and 1 base from J; bases unmatched to any gene: 15. This CDR3 has 21 residues. CDR3 in amino acids: CASSFFPGTSGGPVRTDTQYF. Here the CDR3 DNA reads TGTGCCAGCAGTTTTTTCCCCGGGACTAGCGGGGGACCCGTACGCACAGATACGCAGTATTTT.

In its sample, this clonotype was seen a few times. The J gene is TRBJ2-5, the V gene TRBV20-1; 7 nucleotides match TRBD2. The J segment lost 5 bases and the V segment lost 6 bases, leaving 12 bases of the junction unmatched. The V gene's germline CDR1 is DFQATT and CDR2 SNEGSKA (reference sequence). The CDR3 has 14 amino acids. The CDR3 sequence is CSAVGGGPLETQYF. The CDR3, as DNA: TGCAGTGCCGTCGGGGGAGGGCCTTTGGAGACCCAGTACTTC.

At least ten counts were recorded for this clonotype. The V call is TRBV7-2, the J call TRBJ1-2; a possible D gene is TRBD1 (5 bases). The V end lost 6 bases, the J end lost 4 bases, and 15 bases lay between the germline ends. This CDR3 has 14 amino acids. Germline lookup yields CDR1 SGHTA and CDR2 FQGNSA. In nucleotides, the CDR3 is TGTGCCAGCAGTCACAGGTTTTGGTCCTATGGCTACACCTTC. Protein: CASSHRFWSYGYTF. The whole variable domain, remainder taken from reference TRBV7-2 and TRBJ1-2, is GAGVSQSPSNKVTEKGKDVELRCDPISGHTALYWYRQSLGQGLEFLIYFQGNSAPDKSGLPSDRFSAERTGGSVSTLTIQRTQQEDSAVYLCASSHRFWSYGYTFGSGTRLTVV.

This clonotype was counted ten times or more. The chain is built from TRBV7-6 and TRBJ2-1, with 10 positions matching TRBD2. V shed 0 bases and J 8 bases; nucleotides not matched to a gene: 7. The germline gives CDR1 SGHVS, CDR2 FNYEAQ. The CDR3 length is 16 residues. CDR3 loop: CASSLAPAGGPDEQFF. CDR3 bases: TGTGCCAGCAGCTTAGCGCCAGCGGGAGGGCCCGATGAGCAGTTCTTC.